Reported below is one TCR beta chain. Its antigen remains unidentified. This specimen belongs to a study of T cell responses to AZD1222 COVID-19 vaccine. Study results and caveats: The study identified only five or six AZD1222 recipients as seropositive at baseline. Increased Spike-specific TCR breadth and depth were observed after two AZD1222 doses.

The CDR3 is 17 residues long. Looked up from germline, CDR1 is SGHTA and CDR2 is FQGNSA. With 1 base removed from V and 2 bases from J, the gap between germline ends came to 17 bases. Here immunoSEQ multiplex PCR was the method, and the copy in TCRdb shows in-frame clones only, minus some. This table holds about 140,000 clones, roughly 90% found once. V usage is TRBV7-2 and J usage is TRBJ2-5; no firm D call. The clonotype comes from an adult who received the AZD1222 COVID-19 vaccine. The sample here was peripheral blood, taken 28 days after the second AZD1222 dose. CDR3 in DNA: TGTGCCAGCAGCTTAGTAGCAGGACCCGGATATCAAGAGACCCAGTACTTC. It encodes CASSLVAGPGYQETQYF.